This T cell receptor (beta chain) was sequenced in a study of CD8 T cells in Susac syndrome. Whole-study results and caveats: The TCR sequencing and HLA analysis in the study involved a relatively small number of individuals, as the study acknowledged.

Germline V gene sequence: CDR1 SGHRS, CDR2 YFSETQ. Trimming took off 0 bases at V and 3 bases at J, with 10 bases between the two ends. The CDR3 spans 14 residues. As to this clonotype: The antigen is not known.

Through negative isolation, CD4+ and CD8+ T cells were obtained, while TEMRA cells were enriched using FACS. Random hexamers primed reverse transcription of roughly 0.45 to 1 ug RNA. Amplification of TCR beta CDR3 used immunoSEQ multiplex PCR across 54 Vbeta and 13 Jbeta. TCRdb called the immunoSEQ multiplex PCR reads again in MiXCR, with one record for every CDR3 protein. The profile shows about 90,000 distinct CDR3 sequences, over 80% of them singletons. This clonotype was sampled from a human donor in good health. This chain links TRBV5-1 with TRBJ2-7; D unclear. The material sequenced was CD8+ T cells from PBMCs. The CDR3 DNA reads as TGCGCCAGCAGCTTGGCCGATGGGTACTACGAGCAGTACTTC. It codes for CASSLADGYYEQYF.